This TCR beta chain was sequenced in a study of read filtering for tumor transcriptome and immune sequencing. Study-wide background: The cohort had about 16 men and about 15 women aged roughly 47 to 85, mean about 72 years. After DNase treatment, RNA was made into whole-transcriptome libraries.

This clonotype was detected many times. Germline CDR1 SEHNR, CDR2 FQNEAQ (reference sequence). The length of the CDR3 is 14 residues. Between the trimmed V and J ends, which lost 5 bases and 10 bases, there was a span of 20 bases. From 300 to 450 ng of RNA, a library with molecular barcoded alpha/delta and beta/gamma adaptors was made. MiXCR, run by TCRdb on the reads, gives a single entry per CDR3 protein. The table lists tens of thousands of distinct CDR3 sequences, roughly 14% of them singletons. The receptor's source is a donor aged 40 or older with multiple myeloma. Sequenced material: a population of CD138-negative cells sorted from bone marrow. The chain employs TRBV7-9 and TRBJ1-2, with a weak D call TRBD1 (6 bases). CDR3 in amino acids: CASSKGQGTVFYTF. The DNA of the CDR3 is TGTGCCAGCAGCAAAGGGCAGGGGACGGTTTTCTACACCTTC.